These 15 T cell receptor beta chains originate from one sample sequenced in a study of blood T cell repertoires in COVID-19. Sequencing was performed with immunoSEQ multiplex PCR; in TCRdb, only in-frame clones are kept and a portion is missing. Of over 250,000 clones listed, about four fifths are singletons. The source material was PBMCs or T cells enriched from blood (not recorded which). The receptors were gathered from a middle-aged man who had been exposed to COVID-19.

V and J are TRBV4-1 and TRBJ1-5; D is undetermined. The germline V gene encodes CDR1 MGHRA and CDR2 YSYEKL. Trimming stripped 0 bases from V and 6 bases from J, with 12 bases between. The CDR3 totals 15 residues. CDR3 amino acids: CASSQDASSGQPQHF. The CDR3 nucleotides read TGCGCCAGCAGCCAAGATGCGTCATCTGGTCAGCCCCAGCATTTT.

The chain links TRBV11-2 to TRBJ2-7; 8 nucleotides agree with TRBD2. The germline gives CDR1 SGHAT, CDR2 FQNNGV. CDR3 length equals 16 residues. V was clipped by 3 bases and J by 5 bases; unmatched bases: 12. The CDR3 region is CASSFFDAGLADEQYF. For the CDR3, the DNA is TGTGCCAGCAGCTTTTTTGACGCCGGACTAGCTGACGAGCAGTACTTC.

This chain joins TRBV21-1 and TRBJ1-1. TRBV21-1 represents a pseudogene. The CDR3 runs 13 residues. CDR3 nucleotides: TGTGCCAGCACTTGGAGAGAGAACACTGAAGCTTTCTTT. This codes for CASTWRENTEAFF.

This chain joins TRBV29-1 and TRBJ2-3, with 10 nucleotides matching TRBD2. Germline V gene data show CDR1 as SQVTM and CDR2 as ANQGSEA. V gave up 4 bases and J gave up 6 bases; unmatched junction bases: 10. This CDR3 has 15 residues. CDR3 region: CSVARASGSGDTQYF. For the CDR3, the DNA is TGCAGCGTTGCACGAGCTAGCGGGAGTGGGGATACGCAGTATTTT.

This chain connects TRBV27 to TRBJ1-6; D is unresolved. CDR3 size: 15 residues. The germline CDR1 and CDR2 sequences are MNHEY and SMNVEV (reference sequence). V lost 7 bases and J lost 8, with 18 bases in between. The CDR3 DNA reads as TGTGCCAGCACCTACTCCGGAACTCGGGATTCACCCCTCCACTTT. Protein: CASTYSGTRDSPLHF.

V and J are TRBV11-3 and TRBJ2-1; tentatively, D is TRBD1 (6 bases). The ends were cut back, 6 bases at V and 9 bases at J, with 21 bases in the middle. This CDR3 contains 15 residues. Germline V gene sequence: CDR1 SGHNT, CDR2 YENEEA. CDR3 loop: CASRSGAGAGGEQFF. In nucleotides, the CDR3 is TGTGCCAGCAGGTCAGGGGCCGGTGCTGGGGGTGAGCAGTTCTTC.

V is TRBV5-4 and J is TRBJ2-3; no definite D call. This CDR3 is 14 amino acids long. Between the trimmed V and J ends, which lost 2 bases and 2 bases, there was a span of 9 bases. Per germline, CDR1 SGHNT and CDR2 YYREEE (reference sequence). This CDR3 is CASSFFQSTDTQYF. In DNA, the CDR3 is TGTGCCAGCAGCTTTTTTCAGTCCACAGATACGCAGTATTTT.

The chain uses TRBV7-2 and TRBJ1-2; D possibly corresponds to TRBD1 (5 bases). Germline CDR1 SGHTA, CDR2 FQGNSA. CDR3 size: 19 residues. V lost 2 bases and J 5 bases, leaving 27 bases between the germline ends. The DNA for the CDR3 is TGTGCCAGCAGCTTACCCGAAACTTACCTTGACAGCGAAGCATATGGCTACACCTTC. Translating it yields CASSLPETYLDSEAYGYTF.

The chain is built from TRBV6-2 or TRBV6-3 and TRBJ2-2, with 10 bases identical to TRBD2. CDR3 length: 18 residues. With 5 bases clipped from V and 5 bases from J, the junction kept 14 bases outside the gene matches. Germline V gene data show CDR1 as MNHEY and CDR2 as SVGEGT. The CDR3 reads CASSTPSVAGGGTGELFF. The CDR3 DNA reads TGTGCCAGCAGTACCCCTTCCGTAGCGGGAGGTGGGACCGGGGAGCTGTTTTTT.

The chain recombines TRBV3-1 (or the pseudogene TRBV3-2) with TRBJ2-5, with a weak D call TRBD2 (5 bases). CDR3 length: 15 amino acids. V lost 2 bases, J lost 4 bases, and 14 bases lay in between. Germline lookup yields CDR1 LGHDT and CDR2 YNNKEL (reference sequence). CDR3 sequence (DNA): TGTGCCAGCAGCCAACTAGCAGGAAGCACAGAGACCCAGTACTTC. Its translation is CASSQLAGSTETQYF.

The V call is TRBV7-5, the J call TRBJ1-5; the table gives TRBD1 as D, unverified against the DNA. TRBV7-5 is a pseudogene. The CDR3 runs 13 residues. The CDR3 DNA follows: TGTGCCAGAAGCCGACACATCAATCAGCCCCAGCATTTT. It encodes CARSRHINQPQHF.

V gene TRBV3-1 (or the pseudogene TRBV3-2) combines with J gene TRBJ2-7; TRBD2 agrees at 9 bases. After removal of 6 bases from V and 5 bases from J, the junction contained 11 bases not matched to a gene. The CDR3 spans 15 residues. Germline CDR1 is LGHDT and CDR2 is YNNKEL (reference sequence). CDR3 in DNA: TGTGCCAGCAGGTTGGGCCAGCGGGAGGTTGACGAGCAGTACTTC. This gives the protein CASRLGQREVDEQYF.

The V gene is TRBV5-8, the J gene TRBJ2-7, with 10 bases aligning to TRBD1. CDR3 size: 16 residues. From germline, CDR1 is SGHTS and CDR2 YDEGEE. V dropped 2 bases and J dropped 6; count of bases not matched to a gene: 11. Here the CDR3 reads CASSLLTGGLLGEQYF. DNA for the CDR3: TGTGCCAGCAGCTTATTGACAGGGGGCCTTTTAGGCGAGCAGTACTTC.

The chain joins TRBV5-1 to TRBJ2-2; D is undetermined. Trimming left V 2 bases short and J 0 bases short, with 8 bases between. The germline gives CDR1 SGHRS, CDR2 YFSETQ. The CDR3 consists of 15 residues. The CDR3 region is CASSLFEANTGELFF. In DNA form, the CDR3 reads TGCGCCAGCAGCTTATTTGAGGCGAACACCGGGGAGCTGTTTTTT.

This sequence joins TRBV19 and TRBJ2-1; 9 positions match TRBD2. Germline V gene lookup returns CDR1 LNHDA and CDR2 SQIVND (reference sequence). The CDR3 is made up of 18 amino acids. V was pared by 3 bases and J by 8 bases, with 17 bases of the junction left unmatched. Here the CDR3 DNA reads TGTGCCAGTAGTATTGTTGGCGAGATAGCGGGAGCGGTCCATGAGCAGTTCTTC. Its translation is CASSIVGEIAGAVHEQFF.